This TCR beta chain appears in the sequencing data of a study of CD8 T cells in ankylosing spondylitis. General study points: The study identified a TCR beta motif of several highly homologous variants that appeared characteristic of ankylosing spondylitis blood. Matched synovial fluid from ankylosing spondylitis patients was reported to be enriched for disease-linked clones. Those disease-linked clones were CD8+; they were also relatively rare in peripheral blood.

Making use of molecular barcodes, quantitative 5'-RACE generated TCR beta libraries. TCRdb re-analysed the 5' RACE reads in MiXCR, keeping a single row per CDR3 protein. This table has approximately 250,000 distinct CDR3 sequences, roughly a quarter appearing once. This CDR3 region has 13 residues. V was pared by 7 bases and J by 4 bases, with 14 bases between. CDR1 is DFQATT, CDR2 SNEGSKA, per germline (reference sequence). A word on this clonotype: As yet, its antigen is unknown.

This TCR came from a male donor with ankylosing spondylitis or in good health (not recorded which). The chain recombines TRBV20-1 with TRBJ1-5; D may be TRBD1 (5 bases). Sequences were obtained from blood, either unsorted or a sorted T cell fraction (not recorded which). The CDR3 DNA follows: TGCAGTGTTAATGCCAGGGAAAATCAGCCCCAGCATTTT. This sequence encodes CSVNARENQPQHF.